These 29 T cell receptor beta chains were sequenced from one sample in a study of T cells in Graves' hyperthyroidism and ophthalmopathy. Amplified regions were TCR beta CDR3 sequences from RNA transcripts. Primed by the HTBI set, a first-round RT-PCR was run on the TCR CDR3. TCRdb itself ran the multiplex PCR reads through MiXCR, one entry per CDR3 protein. The sample consists of some 340,000 distinct CDR3 sequences, about an eighth of them appearing once. The specimen sequenced was blood. The receptors originated from a woman in her forties with Graves' ophthalmopathy.

This clonotype was picked up many times. The gene calls are TRBV2 and TRBJ2-2; 11 bases are a match to TRBD2. V was pared by 5 bases and J by 7 bases, with 6 bases of the junction left unmatched. The germline gives CDR1 SNHLY, CDR2 FYNNEI. This CDR3 region has 15 residues. The CDR3: CASSLFGLAGGELFF. DNA of the CDR3: TGTGCCAGCAGTCTTTTCGGACTAGCGGGCGGGGAGCTGTTTTTT.

The rearrangement joins TRBV19 to TRBJ2-2, with 8 bases lining up with TRBD1. J gave up 2 bases and V 9 bases, and 2 bases lay outside the gene matches. CDR3 length equals 13 residues. CDR1 LNHDA and CDR2 SQIVND come from the germline V gene (reference sequence). The CDR3 loop is CASRGPNTGELFF. The CDR3 DNA reads as TGTGCCAGCAGGGGGCCAAACACCGGGGAGCTGTTTTTT.

This clonotype has more than one count but fewer than ten. The chain combines TRBV5-6 with TRBJ2-5; a possible D gene is TRBD1 (5 bases). The CDR3 covers 15 residues. Germline CDR1 reads SGHDT; CDR2 reads YYEEEE. Trimming left V 2 bases short and J 3 bases short, with 14 bases between. CDR3 in DNA: TGTGCCAGCAGCTTTATTGGCAGGGCGGAAGAGACCCAGTACTTC. Protein product: CASSFIGRAEETQYF.

There are many counts of this clonotype. The chain links TRBV7-2 to TRBJ2-5, with D unclear. V was cut by 1 base and J by 5 bases, with 8 bases left in between. The CDR3 runs 13 residues. Germline values: CDR1 SGHTA, CDR2 FQGNSA. The CDR3 coding sequence is TGTGCCAGCAGCTTAGAAAGGTCTGAGACCCAGTACTTC. As protein: CASSLERSETQYF.

Ten or more counts support this clonotype. The chain carries TRBV20-1 and TRBJ2-1; D assignment may be TRBD1 or TRBD2 (5 bases each). The ends were cut back, 3 bases at V and 2 bases at J, with 17 bases in the middle. The CDR3 covers 16 residues. The germline V gene has CDR1 DFQATT and CDR2 SNEGSKA (reference sequence). The CDR3 sequence: CSASLDRADTYNEQFF. CDR3 nucleotides: TGCAGTGCTAGCCTAGATCGAGCGGACACCTACAATGAGCAGTTCTTC.

This clonotype was detected a few times. Written as DNA, the CDR3 is TGTGCCAGCAGTTTATCGGCGGGTGAGCAGTTCTTC. Protein sequence: CASSLSAGEQFF. V and J are TRBV27 and TRBJ2-1, with D possibly TRBD2 on 5 matching bases. Germline V lookup: CDR1 MNHEY, CDR2 SMNVEV (reference sequence). The CDR3 has 12 residues. The ends were cut back, 0 bases at V and 9 bases at J, with 6 bases in the middle.

This clonotype occurred many times. This chain links TRBV12-3 or TRBV12-4 with TRBJ2-3, with 7 bases fitting TRBD2. The CDR3 totals 13 residues. The V and J ends lost 4 bases and 5 bases, in that order; junction bases with no gene match: 3. The DNA of the CDR3 is TGTGCCAGCAGTTGGGGGGGGGGAGATACGCAGTATTTT. Amino acid sequence: CASSWGGGDTQYF.

This clonotype occurred a few times. The gene calls are TRBV25-1 and TRBJ1-1, with D maybe TRBD1 (6 bases). Trimming shortened V by 3 bases and J by 7 bases, and 15 bases separated the two germline ends. The CDR3 is 14 residues long. CDR1 is MGHDK and CDR2 is SYGVNS in the germline V gene. The CDR3 DNA follows: TGTGCCAGCAGTGAGGACCGGGACACGGATGAAGCTTTCTTT. Encoded protein: CASSEDRDTDEAFF.

The chain joins TRBV7-9 to TRBJ1-6, with D perhaps TRBD1 (5 bases). The germline V gene encodes CDR1 SEHNR and CDR2 FQNEAQ (reference sequence). V shed 0 bases and J shed 7 bases, with 10 bases lying between them. The CDR3 consists of 15 residues. The CDR3: CASSLASGGNSPLHF. CDR3 DNA sequence: TGTGCCAGCAGCTTAGCATCGGGGGGAAATTCACCCCTCCACTTT. The whole variable domain, remainder taken from reference TRBV7-9 and TRBJ1-6, is DTGVSQNPRHKITKRGQNVTFRCDPISEHNRLYWYRQTLGQGPEFLTYFQNEAQLEKSRLLSDRFSAERPKGSFSTLEIQRTEQGDSAMYLCASSLASGGNSPLHFGNGTRLTVT.

On this clonotype: A clone one base away is much larger, so this may be a read error. The rearrangement uses TRBV2 and TRBJ2-2; 11 positions agree with TRBD2. Per germline, CDR1 SNHLY and CDR2 FYNNEI. V trimming: 7 bases; J trimming: 4 bases; junction bases outside the gene matches: 5. This CDR3 is 15 amino acids long. The CDR3 nucleotides are TGTGCCAGCACCCTAGCGGGGGGCTCCACCGGGGAGCTGTTTTTT. Translated: CASTLAGGSTGELFF.

This clonotype was seen ten or more times. The gene calls are TRBV6-1 and TRBJ2-3; TRBD2 aligns across 15 bases. Unmatched junction bases numbered 9, after V lost 6 bases and J lost 5 bases. The CDR3 is made up of 17 amino acids. CDR1 is MNHNS and CDR2 is SASEGT in the germline V gene. The CDR3 loop is CASSFGTSGGPGDTQYF. CDR3 in DNA: TGTGCCAGCAGCTTTGGGACTAGCGGGGGGCCGGGAGATACGCAGTATTTT.

By share, this clonotype ranks as medium-sized. The chain is built from TRBV3-1 and TRBJ2-5; TRBD1 aligns across 9 bases. The germline V gene has CDR1 LGHDT and CDR2 YNNKEL (reference sequence). CDR3 size: 15 residues. V dropped 1 base and J dropped 5; count of bases not matched to a gene: 5. The CDR3 sequence: CASSQGTGGAETQYF. DNA for the CDR3: TGTGCCAGCAGCCAAGGAACAGGGGGCGCGGAGACCCAGTACTTC.

This chain joins TRBV20-1 and TRBJ2-5; D possibly corresponds to TRBD2 (5 bases). The CDR3 is 15 residues long. V was pared by 3 bases and J by 4 bases, with 18 bases between. Germline CDR1 DFQATT, CDR2 SNEGSKA (reference sequence). CDR3 DNA: TGCAGTGCTAGGAGCCCTAGGACGAGCGGAGAGACCCAGTACTTC. Its protein product is CSARSPRTSGETQYF.

This clonotype was detected a few times. This rearrangement joins TRBV27 to TRBJ2-2; D tentatively fits TRBD1 or TRBD2 (5 bases each). V gave up 2 bases and J gave up 7 bases, with 17 bases separating them. This CDR3 contains 16 residues. CDR1 is MNHEY, CDR2 SMNVEV, per germline (reference sequence). CDR3 sequence reads: CASSLALGAFSGELFF. DNA for the CDR3: TGTGCCAGCAGTTTAGCACTAGGGGCCTTTAGCGGGGAGCTGTTTTTT.

This CDR3 reads CASSRLASYTQYF. Here the CDR3 DNA reads TGTGCCAGCTCTAGACTAGCCTCTTATACGCAGTATTTT. The chain has TRBV9 and TRBJ2-3; 7 bases align to TRBD2. Losses at the gene ends were 7 bases for V and 7 bases for J; bases not matched to a gene: 9. The germline V gene encodes CDR1 SGDLS and CDR2 YYNGEE. The length of the CDR3 is 13 residues.

This clonotype was detected ten times or more. The rearrangement joins TRBV20-1 to TRBJ2-1; D ambiguous. The CDR3 contains 13 residues. The ends were cut back, 0 bases at V and 6 bases at J, with 9 bases in the middle. Germline CDR1 is DFQATT and CDR2 is SNEGSKA (reference sequence). The CDR3 loop is CSARDFRFNEQFF. In nucleotides, the CDR3 is TGCAGTGCTAGAGATTTTCGCTTCAATGAGCAGTTCTTC.

V gene TRBV20-1 combines with J gene TRBJ2-7; TRBD2 matches at 12 bases. Germline values: CDR1 DFQATT, CDR2 SNEGSKA (reference sequence). This CDR3 comprises 19 residues. V lost 5 bases and J lost 3; bases outside the gene matches: 20. The DNA of the CDR3 is TGCAGTGCTCAGGGAATACCCACTGTCCTAGCGGGAGGGAGCTACGAGCAGTACTTC. Translation: CSAQGIPTVLAGGSYEQYF.

The CDR3 DNA reads TGCAGTGCAACAACAAGGGGACAGTTGAACACTGAAGCTTTCTTT. Translating it yields CSATTRGQLNTEAFF. This chain joins TRBV20-1 and TRBJ1-1, with 7 bases identical to TRBD1. The germline V gene encodes CDR1 DFQATT and CDR2 SNEGSKA (reference sequence). V lost 6 bases and J lost 0; bases outside the gene matches: 10. The length of the CDR3 is 15 residues.

This clonotype was recorded at least ten times. This rearrangement joins TRBV3-1 to TRBJ2-1; D remains unclear. This CDR3 region has 12 residues. The germline V gene has CDR1 LGHDT and CDR2 YNNKEL (reference sequence). Trimming removed 1 base at V and 7 bases at J, with 5 bases between. The CDR3 spells CASSQGPNEQFF. CDR3 nucleotide sequence: TGTGCCAGCAGCCAAGGTCCTAATGAGCAGTTCTTC.

This clonotype occurred many times. The rearrangement links TRBV28 to TRBJ2-1; TRBD2 aligns across 8 bases. Losses at the gene ends were 10 bases for V and 5 bases for J; bases not matched to a gene: 13. The CDR3 is 15 amino acids. Germline CDR1 reads MDHEN; CDR2 reads SYDVKM. The chain's CDR3 is CATLAIAGYHNEQFF. Written as DNA, the CDR3 is TGTGCCACCTTAGCCATAGCGGGATACCACAATGAGCAGTTCTTC.

Many counts were recorded for this clonotype. The chain joins TRBV6-1 to TRBJ1-6, with D tentatively TRBD1 (6 bases). This CDR3 has 16 residues. Germline-derived CDR1 and CDR2 are MNHNS and SASEGT. Deletions cut 6 bases from V and 0 bases from J, with 12 bases between. The CDR3 region has the DNA TGTGCCAGCAGCAGGACAGCCAGCTCCTATAATTCACCCCTCCACTTT. Its protein is CASSRTASSYNSPLHF.

The V gene is TRBV4-1, the J gene TRBJ1-4; D gene unclear. Germline V gene lookup returns CDR1 MGHRA and CDR2 YSYEKL. CDR3 length: 16 amino acids. V dropped 3 bases and J dropped 8 bases, with 19 bases sitting between them. Here the CDR3 DNA reads TGCGCCAGCAGCCAGTGGCCGAGGATGGTCGGGGAAAAACTGTTTTTT. Its protein product is CASSQWPRMVGEKLFF.

This clonotype appeared many times. The chain is built from TRBV12-3 or TRBV12-4 and TRBJ2-3; maybe TRBD1 (6 bases). Trimming pared 5 bases from V and 1 base from J, leaving 16 bases between. The CDR3 has 16 residues. The CDR3 loop reads CASSSQQGSGTDTQYF. In DNA, the CDR3 is TGTGCCAGCAGTAGCCAACAGGGTTCGGGCACAGATACGCAGTATTTT.

This clonotype was observed a handful of times. This chain connects TRBV5-1 to TRBJ1-2; no firm D call. Trimming left V 4 bases short and J 4 bases short, with 23 bases between. The CDR3 extends over 17 amino acids. Germline V gene sequence: CDR1 SGHRS, CDR2 YFSETQ. CDR3 DNA: TGCGCCAGCAGCCAATGGGGTCTACCACAAAGTGGCTATGGCTACACCTTC. This sequence encodes CASSQWGLPQSGYGYTF.

This clonotype has a count of ten or more. This chain connects TRBV20-1 to TRBJ2-7, with 10 bases identical to TRBD2. Germline lookup yields CDR1 DFQATT and CDR2 SNEGSKA (reference sequence). V shed 3 bases, J shed 4 bases, and the junction held 9 bases outside the gene matches. The CDR3 length is 15 residues. CDR3 protein: CSASGWLAGVYEQYF. The CDR3 DNA reads as TGCAGTGCTAGTGGTTGGCTAGCGGGAGTGTACGAGCAGTACTTC.

This clonotype was detected many times. The chain employs TRBV7-2 and TRBJ2-2; possible D gene TRBD1, 5 bases. The CDR3 runs to 15 residues. Germline assignment: CDR1 SGHTA and CDR2 FQGNSA. The V end was cut by 5 bases, the J end by 5 bases, with 15 bases between. In nucleotides, the CDR3 is TGTGCCAGCAGCCCCCAGAGGACACTGACCGGGGAGCTGTTTTTT. Amino acids: CASSPQRTLTGELFF.

This clonotype was seen at least ten times. This chain connects TRBV6-1 to TRBJ2-7, with D tentatively TRBD2 (6 bases). Germline CDR1 MNHNS, CDR2 SASEGT. V shed 1 base and J shed 3 bases, with 13 bases lying between them. CDR3 size: 15 residues. Here the CDR3 reads CASSEGGERVYEQYF. The CDR3 nucleotides read TGTGCCAGCAGTGAAGGGGGGGAGAGAGTCTACGAGCAGTACTTC.

The J gene is TRBJ2-3, the V gene TRBV7-9; D possibly corresponds to TRBD2 (6 bases). The CDR3 totals 16 residues. Germline CDR1 reads SEHNR; CDR2 reads FQNEAQ (reference sequence). Trimming removed 5 bases from V and 6 bases from J, with 21 bases in between. This chain's CDR3 is CASSALGLGNWDTQYF. CDR3 DNA sequence: TGTGCCAGCAGCGCCCTGGGACTGGGGAATTGGGATACGCAGTATTTT.

This clonotype was observed at least ten times. CDR3 sequence reads: CASSSSARWGQETQYF. The CDR3 DNA reads as TGTGCCAGCAGCTCGTCGGCCCGATGGGGCCAAGAGACCCAGTACTTC. The gene calls are TRBV7-8 and TRBJ2-5; D is unclear. Germline V CDR1 and CDR2: SGHVS, FQNEAQ. V was clipped by 4 bases and J by 1 base, with 16 bases between them. CDR3 size: 16 residues.